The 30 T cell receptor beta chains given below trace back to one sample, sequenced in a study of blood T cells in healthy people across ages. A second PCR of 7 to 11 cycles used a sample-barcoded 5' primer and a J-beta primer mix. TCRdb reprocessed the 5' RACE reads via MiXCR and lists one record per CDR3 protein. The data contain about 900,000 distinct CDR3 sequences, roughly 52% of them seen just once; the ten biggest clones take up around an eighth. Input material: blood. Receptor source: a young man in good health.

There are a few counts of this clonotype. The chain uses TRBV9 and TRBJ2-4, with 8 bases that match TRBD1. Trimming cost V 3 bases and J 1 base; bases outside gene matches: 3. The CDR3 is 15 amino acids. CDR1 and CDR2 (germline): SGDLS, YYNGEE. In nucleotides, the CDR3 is TGTGCCAGCAGCGCTGGACAGGGTGCCAAAAACATTCAGTACTTC. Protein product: CASSAGQGAKNIQYF.

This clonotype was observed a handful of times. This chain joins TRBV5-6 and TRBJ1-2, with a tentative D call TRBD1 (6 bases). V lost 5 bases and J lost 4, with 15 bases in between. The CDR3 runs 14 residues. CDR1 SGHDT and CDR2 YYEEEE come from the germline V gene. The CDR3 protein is CASSFWTATYGYTF. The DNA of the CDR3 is TGTGCCAGCAGTTTCTGGACAGCTACCTATGGCTACACCTTC.

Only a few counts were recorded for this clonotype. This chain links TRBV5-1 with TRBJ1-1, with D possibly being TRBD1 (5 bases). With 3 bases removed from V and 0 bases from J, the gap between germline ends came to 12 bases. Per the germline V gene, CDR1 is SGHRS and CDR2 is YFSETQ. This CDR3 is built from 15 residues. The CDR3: CASSSAEGMNTEAFF. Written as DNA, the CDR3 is TGCGCCAGCAGCTCAGCCGAGGGGATGAACACTGAAGCTTTCTTT.

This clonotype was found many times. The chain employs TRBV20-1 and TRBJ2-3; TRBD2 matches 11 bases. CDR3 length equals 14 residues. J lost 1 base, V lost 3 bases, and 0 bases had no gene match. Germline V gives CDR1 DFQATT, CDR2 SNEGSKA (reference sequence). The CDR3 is CSARGLAGTDTQYF. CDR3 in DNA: TGCAGTGCTAGGGGACTAGCGGGCACAGATACGCAGTATTTT.

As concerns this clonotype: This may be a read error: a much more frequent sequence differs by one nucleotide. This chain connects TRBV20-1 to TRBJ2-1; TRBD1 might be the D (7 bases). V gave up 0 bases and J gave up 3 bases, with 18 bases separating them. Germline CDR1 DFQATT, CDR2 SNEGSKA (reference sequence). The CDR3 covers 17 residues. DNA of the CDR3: TGCAGTGCTAGAGATCCCGTGGCAGGGGGGCTCTACAATGAGCAGTTCTTC. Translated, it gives CSARDPVAGGLYNEQFF.

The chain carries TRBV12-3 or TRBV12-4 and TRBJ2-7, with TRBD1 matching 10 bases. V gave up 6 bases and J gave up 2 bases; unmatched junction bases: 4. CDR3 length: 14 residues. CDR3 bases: TGTGCCAGCAGCGGACAGGGGGTAGCCTACGAGCAGTACTTC. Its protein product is CASSGQGVAYEQYF.

The CDR3 loop reads CASLDRGRGYTF. CDR3 DNA sequence: TGTGCCAGCCTTGACAGGGGACGGGGCTACACCTTC. V gene TRBV2 combines with J gene TRBJ1-2; 8 bases fit TRBD1. The CDR3 sequence is 12 residues long. Looked up from germline, CDR1 is SNHLY and CDR2 is FYNNEI. Unmatched junction bases numbered 7, after V lost 8 bases and J lost 8 bases.

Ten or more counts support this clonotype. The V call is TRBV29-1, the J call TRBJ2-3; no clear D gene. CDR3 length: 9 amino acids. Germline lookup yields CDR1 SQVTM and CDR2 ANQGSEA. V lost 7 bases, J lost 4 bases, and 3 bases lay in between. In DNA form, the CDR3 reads TGCAGCGCGTCAGATACGCAGTATTTT. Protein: CSASDTQYF.

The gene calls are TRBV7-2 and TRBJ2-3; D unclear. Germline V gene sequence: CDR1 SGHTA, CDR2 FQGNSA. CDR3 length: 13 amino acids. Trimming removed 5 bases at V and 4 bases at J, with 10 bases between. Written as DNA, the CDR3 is TGTGCCAGCAGCACCCCTCTACCAGATACGCAGTATTTT. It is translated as CASSTPLPDTQYF.

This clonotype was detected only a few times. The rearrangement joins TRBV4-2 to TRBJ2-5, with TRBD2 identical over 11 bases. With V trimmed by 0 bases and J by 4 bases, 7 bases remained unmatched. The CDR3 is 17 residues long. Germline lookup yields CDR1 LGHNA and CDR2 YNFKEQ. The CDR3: CASSQDLVAGGGETQYF. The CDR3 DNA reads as TGTGCCAGCAGCCAAGATCTAGTAGCGGGGGGGGGAGAGACCCAGTACTTC.

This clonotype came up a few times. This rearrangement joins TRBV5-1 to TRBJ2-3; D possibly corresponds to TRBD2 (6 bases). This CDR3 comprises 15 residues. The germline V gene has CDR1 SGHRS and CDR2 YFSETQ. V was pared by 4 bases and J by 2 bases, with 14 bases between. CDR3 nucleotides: TGCGCCAGCAGCGCCGGAGGGCAGCTCACAGATACGCAGTATTTT. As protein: CASSAGGQLTDTQYF.

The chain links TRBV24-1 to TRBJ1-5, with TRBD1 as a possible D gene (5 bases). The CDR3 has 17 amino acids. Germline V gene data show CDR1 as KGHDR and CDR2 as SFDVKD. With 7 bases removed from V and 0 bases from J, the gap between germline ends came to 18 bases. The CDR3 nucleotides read TGTGCCACCAGCGGTACTACAGGCGATTATAGCAATCAGCCCCAGCATTTT. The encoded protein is CATSGTTGDYSNQPQHF.

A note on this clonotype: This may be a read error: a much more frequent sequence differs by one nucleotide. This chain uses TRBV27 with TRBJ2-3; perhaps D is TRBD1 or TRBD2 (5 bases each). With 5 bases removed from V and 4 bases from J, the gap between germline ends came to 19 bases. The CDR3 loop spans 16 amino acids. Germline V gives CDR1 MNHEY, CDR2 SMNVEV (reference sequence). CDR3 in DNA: TGTGCCAGCAGTCCGAAAGCCTGTGGGGGTGCAGATACGCAGTATTTT. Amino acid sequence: CASSPKACGGADTQYF.

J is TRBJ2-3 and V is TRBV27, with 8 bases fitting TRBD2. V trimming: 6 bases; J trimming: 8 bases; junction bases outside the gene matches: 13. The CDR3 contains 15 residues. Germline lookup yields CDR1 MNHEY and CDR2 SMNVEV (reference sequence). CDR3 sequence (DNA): TGTGCCAGCAGCCCCGGGACTAGTGGGGGGAGTACGCAGTATTTT. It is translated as CASSPGTSGGSTQYF.

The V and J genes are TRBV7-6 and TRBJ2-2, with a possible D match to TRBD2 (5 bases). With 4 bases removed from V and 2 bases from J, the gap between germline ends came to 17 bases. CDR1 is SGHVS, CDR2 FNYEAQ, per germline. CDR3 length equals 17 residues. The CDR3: CASSSLARGINTGELFF. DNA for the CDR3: TGTGCCAGCAGCTCACTGGCACGGGGAATTAACACCGGGGAGCTGTTTTTT.

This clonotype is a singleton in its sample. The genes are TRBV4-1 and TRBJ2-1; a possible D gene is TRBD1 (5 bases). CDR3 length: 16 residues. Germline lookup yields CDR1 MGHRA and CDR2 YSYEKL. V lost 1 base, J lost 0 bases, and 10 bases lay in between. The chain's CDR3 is CASSQGRQFSYNEQFF. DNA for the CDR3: TGCGCCAGCAGCCAAGGCAGACAGTTCTCCTACAATGAGCAGTTCTTC.

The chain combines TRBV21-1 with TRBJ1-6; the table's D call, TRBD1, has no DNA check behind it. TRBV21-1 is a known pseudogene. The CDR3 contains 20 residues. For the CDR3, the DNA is TGTGCCAGCAGCAAAGCGGGCCGACGGAATCCCTGCGGGTATAATTCACCCCTCCACTTT. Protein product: CASSKAGRRNPCGYNSPLHF.

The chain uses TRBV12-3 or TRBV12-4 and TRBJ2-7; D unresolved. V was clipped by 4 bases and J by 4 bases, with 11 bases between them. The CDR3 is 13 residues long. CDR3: CASSCPSTYEQYF. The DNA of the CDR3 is TGTGCCAGCAGTTGCCCAAGTACATACGAGCAGTACTTC.

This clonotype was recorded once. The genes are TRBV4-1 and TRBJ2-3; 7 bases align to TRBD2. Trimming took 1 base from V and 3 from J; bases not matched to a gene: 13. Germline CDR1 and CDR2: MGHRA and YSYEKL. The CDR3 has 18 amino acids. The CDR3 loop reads CASSQGSSRLAVTDTQYF. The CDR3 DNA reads TGCGCCAGCAGCCAAGGATCGAGCAGACTAGCCGTAACAGATACGCAGTATTTT.

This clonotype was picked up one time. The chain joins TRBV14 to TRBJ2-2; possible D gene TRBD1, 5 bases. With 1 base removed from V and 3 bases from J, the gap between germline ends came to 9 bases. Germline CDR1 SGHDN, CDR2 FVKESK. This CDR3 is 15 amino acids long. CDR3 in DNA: TGTGCCAGCAGCCAAGTCACAGGCTACACCGGGGAGCTGTTTTTT. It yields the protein CASSQVTGYTGELFF.

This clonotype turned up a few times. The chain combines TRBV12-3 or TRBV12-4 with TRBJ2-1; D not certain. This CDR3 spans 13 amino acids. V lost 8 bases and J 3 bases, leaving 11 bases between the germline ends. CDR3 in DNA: TGTGCCAGCTTCTCGCCTGGCTACAATGAGCAGTTCTTC. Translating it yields CASFSPGYNEQFF.

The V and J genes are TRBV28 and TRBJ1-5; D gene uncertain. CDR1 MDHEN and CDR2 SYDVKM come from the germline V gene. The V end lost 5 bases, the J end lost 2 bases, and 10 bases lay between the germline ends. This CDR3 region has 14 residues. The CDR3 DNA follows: TGTGCCAGCAGTATCACTAGTCGCAATCAGCCCCAGCATTTT. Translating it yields CASSITSRNQPQHF.

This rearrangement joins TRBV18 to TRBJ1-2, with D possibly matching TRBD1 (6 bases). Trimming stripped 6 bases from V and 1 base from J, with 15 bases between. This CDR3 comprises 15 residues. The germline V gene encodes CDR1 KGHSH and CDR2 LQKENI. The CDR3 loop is CASSPLRTVNYGYTF. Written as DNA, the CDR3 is TGTGCCAGCTCGCCCCTCCGGACAGTTAACTATGGCTACACCTTC. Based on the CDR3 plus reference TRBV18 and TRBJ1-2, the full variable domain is NAGVMQNPRHLVRRRGQEARLRCSPMKGHSHVYWYRQLPEEGLKFMVYLQKENIIDESGMPKERFSAEFPKEGPSILRIQQVVRGDSAAYFCASSPLRTVNYGYTFGSGTRLTVV.

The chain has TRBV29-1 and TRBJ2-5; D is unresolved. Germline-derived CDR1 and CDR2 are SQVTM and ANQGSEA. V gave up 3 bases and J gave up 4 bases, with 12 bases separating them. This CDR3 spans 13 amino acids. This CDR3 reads CSVEPQMGETQYF. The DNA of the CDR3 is TGCAGCGTTGAGCCTCAAATGGGAGAGACCCAGTACTTC.

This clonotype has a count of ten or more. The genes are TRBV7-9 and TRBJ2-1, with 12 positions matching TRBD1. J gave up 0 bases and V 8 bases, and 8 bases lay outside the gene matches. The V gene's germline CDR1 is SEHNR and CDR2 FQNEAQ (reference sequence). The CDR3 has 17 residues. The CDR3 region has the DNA TGTGCCAGCTTGGGGGGACAGGGGGCGAGCTCCTACAATGAGCAGTTCTTC. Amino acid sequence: CASLGGQGASSYNEQFF.

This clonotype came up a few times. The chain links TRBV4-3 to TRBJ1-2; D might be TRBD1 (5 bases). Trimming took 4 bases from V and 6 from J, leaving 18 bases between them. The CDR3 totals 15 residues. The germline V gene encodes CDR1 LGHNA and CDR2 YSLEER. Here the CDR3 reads CASSLREGRPNGYTF. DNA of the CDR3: TGCGCCAGCAGCCTAAGGGAGGGGCGCCCCAATGGCTACACCTTC.

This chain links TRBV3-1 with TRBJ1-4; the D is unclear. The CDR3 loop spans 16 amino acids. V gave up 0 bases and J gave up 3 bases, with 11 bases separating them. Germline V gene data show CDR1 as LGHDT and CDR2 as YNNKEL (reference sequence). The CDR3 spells CASSQDWEGPNEKLFF. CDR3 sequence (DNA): TGTGCCAGCAGCCAAGATTGGGAGGGCCCTAATGAAAAACTGTTTTTT.

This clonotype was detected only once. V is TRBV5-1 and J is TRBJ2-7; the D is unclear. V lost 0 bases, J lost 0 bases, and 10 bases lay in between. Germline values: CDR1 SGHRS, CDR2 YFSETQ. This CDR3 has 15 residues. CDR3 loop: CASSLERPLSYEQYF. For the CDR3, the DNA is TGCGCCAGCAGCTTGGAACGGCCCCTCTCCTACGAGCAGTACTTC. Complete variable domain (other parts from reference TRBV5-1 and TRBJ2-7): KAGVTQTPRYLIKTRGQQVTLSCSPISGHRSVSWYQQTPGQGLQFLFEYFSETQRNKGNFPGRFSGRQFSNSRSEMNVSTLELGDSALYLCASSLERPLSYEQYFGPGTRLTVT.

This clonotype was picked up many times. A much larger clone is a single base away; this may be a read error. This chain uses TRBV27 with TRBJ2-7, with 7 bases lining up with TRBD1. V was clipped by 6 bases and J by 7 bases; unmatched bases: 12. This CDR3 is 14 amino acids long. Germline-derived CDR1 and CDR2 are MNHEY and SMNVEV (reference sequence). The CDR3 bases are TGTGCCAGCAGCATACAGGGGACGGGGAATGAGCAGTACTTC. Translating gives CASSIQGTGNEQYF.

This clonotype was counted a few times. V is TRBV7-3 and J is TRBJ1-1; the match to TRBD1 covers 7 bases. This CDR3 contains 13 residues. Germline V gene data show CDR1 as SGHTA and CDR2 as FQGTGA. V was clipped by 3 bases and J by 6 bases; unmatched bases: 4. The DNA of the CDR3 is TGTGCCAGCAGCTTCTCAGGGGGAGCTGAAGCTTTCTTT. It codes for CASSFSGGAEAFF.